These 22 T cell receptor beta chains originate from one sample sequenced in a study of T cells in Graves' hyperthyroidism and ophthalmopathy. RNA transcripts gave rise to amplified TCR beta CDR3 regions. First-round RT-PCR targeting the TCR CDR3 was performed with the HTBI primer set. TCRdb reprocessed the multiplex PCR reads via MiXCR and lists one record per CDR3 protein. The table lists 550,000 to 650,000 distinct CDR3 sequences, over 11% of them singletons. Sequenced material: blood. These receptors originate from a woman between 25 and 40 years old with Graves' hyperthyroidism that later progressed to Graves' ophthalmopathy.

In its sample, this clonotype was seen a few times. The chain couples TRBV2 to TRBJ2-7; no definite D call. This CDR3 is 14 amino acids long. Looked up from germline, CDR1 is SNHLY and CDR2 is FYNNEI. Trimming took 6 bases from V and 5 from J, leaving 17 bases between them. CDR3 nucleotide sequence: TGTGCCAGCAGGTCCCCGGGCCTTCAACACGAGCAGTACTTC. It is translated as CASRSPGLQHEQYF.

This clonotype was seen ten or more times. The CDR3 loop is CASSDVGVGSPGELFF. The DNA for the CDR3 is TGTGCCAGCAGTGATGTGGGTGTCGGTTCCCCCGGGGAGCTGTTTTTT. The chain uses TRBV6-1 and TRBJ2-2, with D uncertain. V was cut by 3 bases and J by 6 bases, with 17 bases left in between. The germline CDR1 and CDR2 sequences are MNHNS and SASEGT. This CDR3 is built from 16 residues.

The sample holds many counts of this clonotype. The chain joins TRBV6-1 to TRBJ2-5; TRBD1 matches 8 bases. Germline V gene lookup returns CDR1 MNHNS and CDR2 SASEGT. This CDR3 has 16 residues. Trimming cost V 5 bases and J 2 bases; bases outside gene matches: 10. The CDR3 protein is CASSPRQGPTQETQYF. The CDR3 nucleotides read TGTGCCAGCAGTCCGAGACAGGGGCCGACACAAGAGACCCAGTACTTC.

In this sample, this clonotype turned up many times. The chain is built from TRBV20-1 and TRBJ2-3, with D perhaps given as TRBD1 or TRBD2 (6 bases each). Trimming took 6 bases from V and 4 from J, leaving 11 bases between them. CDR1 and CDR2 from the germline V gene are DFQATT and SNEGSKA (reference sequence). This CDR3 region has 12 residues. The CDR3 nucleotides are TGCAGTGCAGAGGGGGGCGCAGATACGCAGTATTTT. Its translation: CSAEGGADTQYF.

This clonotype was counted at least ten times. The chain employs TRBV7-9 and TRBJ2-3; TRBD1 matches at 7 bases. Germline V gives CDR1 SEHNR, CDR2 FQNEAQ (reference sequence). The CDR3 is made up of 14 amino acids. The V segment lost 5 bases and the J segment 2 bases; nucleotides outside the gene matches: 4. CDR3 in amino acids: CASSPGQFTDTQYF. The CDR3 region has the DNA TGTGCCAGCAGCCCGGGACAGTTCACAGATACGCAGTATTTT.

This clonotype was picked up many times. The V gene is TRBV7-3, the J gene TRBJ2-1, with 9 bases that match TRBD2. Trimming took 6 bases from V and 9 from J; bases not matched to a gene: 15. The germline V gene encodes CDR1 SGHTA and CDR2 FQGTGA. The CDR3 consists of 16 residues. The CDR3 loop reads CASSPDSGSLSGEQFF. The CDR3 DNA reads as TGTGCCAGCAGTCCCGATAGCGGGAGTCTCTCGGGTGAGCAGTTCTTC. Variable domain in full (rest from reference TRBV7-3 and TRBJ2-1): GAGVSQTPSNKVTEKGKYVELRCDPISGHTALYWYRQSLGQGPEFLIYFQGTGAADDSGLPNDRFFAVRPEGSVSTLKIQRTERGDSAVYLCASSPDSGSLSGEQFFGPGTRLTVL.

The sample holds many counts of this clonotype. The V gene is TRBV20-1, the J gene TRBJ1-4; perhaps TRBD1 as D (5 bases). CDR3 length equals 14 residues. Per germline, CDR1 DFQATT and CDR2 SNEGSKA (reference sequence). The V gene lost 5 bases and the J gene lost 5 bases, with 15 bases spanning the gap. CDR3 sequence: CSASQGADNEKLFF. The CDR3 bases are TGCAGTGCTTCACAAGGGGCTGACAATGAAAAACTGTTTTTT.

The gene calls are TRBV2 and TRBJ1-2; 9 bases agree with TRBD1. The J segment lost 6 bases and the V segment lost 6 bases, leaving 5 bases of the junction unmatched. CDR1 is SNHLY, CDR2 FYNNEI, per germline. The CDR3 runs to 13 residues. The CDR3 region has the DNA TGTGCCAGCAGGGGGGACAGGGACCATGGCTACACCTTC. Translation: CASRGDRDHGYTF. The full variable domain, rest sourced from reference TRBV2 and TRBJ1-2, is EPEVTQTPSHQVTQMGQEVILRCVPISNHLYFYWYRQILGQKVEFLVSFYNNEISEKSEIFDDQFSVERPDGSNFTLKIRSTKLEDSAMYFCASRGDRDHGYTFGSGTRLTVV.

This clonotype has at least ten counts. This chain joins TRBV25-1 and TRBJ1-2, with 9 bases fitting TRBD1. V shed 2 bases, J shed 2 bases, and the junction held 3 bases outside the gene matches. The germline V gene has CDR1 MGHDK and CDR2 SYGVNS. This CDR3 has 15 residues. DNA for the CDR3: TGTGCCAGCAGTGAAAACGGACAGGGGAACTATGGCTACACCTTC. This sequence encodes CASSENGQGNYGYTF.

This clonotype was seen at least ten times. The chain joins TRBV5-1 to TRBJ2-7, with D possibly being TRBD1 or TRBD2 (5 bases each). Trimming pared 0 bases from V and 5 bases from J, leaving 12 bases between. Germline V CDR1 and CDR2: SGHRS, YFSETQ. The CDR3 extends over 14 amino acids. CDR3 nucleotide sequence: TGCGCCAGCAGCTTGGAAGGGACCGGTGACGAGCAGTACTTC. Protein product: CASSLEGTGDEQYF.

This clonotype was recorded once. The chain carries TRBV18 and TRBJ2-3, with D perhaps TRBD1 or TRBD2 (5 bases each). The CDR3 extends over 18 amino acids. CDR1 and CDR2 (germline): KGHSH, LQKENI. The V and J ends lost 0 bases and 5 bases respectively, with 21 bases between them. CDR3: CASSPPVKALMRGDTQYF. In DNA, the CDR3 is TGTGCCAGCTCACCACCAGTGAAGGCTCTAATGAGGGGAGATACGCAGTATTTT.

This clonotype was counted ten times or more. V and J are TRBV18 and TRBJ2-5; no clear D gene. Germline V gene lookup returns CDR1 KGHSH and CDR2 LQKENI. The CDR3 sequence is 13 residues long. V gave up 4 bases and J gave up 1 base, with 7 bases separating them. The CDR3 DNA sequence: TGTGCCAGCTCACTCCCACTCCAAGAGACCCAGTACTTC. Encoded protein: CASSLPLQETQYF.

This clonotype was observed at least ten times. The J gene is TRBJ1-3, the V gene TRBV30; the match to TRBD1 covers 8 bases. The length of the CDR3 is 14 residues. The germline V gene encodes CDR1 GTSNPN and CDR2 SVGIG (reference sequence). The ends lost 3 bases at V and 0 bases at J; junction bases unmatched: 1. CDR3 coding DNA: TGTGCCTGGAGCACAGGGGGCTCTGGAAACACCATATATTTT. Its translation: CAWSTGGSGNTIYF.

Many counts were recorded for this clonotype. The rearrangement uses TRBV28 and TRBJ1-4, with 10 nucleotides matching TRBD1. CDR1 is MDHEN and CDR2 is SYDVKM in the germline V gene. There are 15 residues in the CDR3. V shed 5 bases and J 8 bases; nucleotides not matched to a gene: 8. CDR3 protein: CASSPPGTGEEKLFF. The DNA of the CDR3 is TGTGCCAGCAGTCCACCTGGGACAGGGGAAGAAAAACTGTTTTTT.

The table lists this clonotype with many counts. CDR3 residues: CASSSAYTGNTEAFF. The CDR3 DNA is TGTGCCAGCAGTTCCGCCTACACCGGGAACACTGAAGCTTTCTTT. J is TRBJ1-1 and V is TRBV27; D ambiguous. The CDR3 totals 15 residues. Between the trimmed V and J ends, which lost 4 bases and 1 base, there was a span of 13 bases. CDR1 and CDR2 (germline): MNHEY, SMNVEV (reference sequence).

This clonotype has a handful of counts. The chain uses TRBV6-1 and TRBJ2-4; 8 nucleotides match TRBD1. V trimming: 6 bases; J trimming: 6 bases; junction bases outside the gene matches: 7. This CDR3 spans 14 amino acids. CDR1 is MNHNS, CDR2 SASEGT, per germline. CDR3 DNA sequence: TGTGCCAGCAGACTTGACAGGGGCGGAAACATTCAGTACTTC. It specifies CASRLDRGGNIQYF.

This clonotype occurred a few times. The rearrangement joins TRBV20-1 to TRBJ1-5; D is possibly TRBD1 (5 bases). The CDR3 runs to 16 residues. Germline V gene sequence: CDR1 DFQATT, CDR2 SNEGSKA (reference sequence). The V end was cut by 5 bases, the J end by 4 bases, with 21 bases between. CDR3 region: CSAEGLGGRGNQPQHF. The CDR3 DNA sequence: TGCAGTGCTGAAGGTTTGGGGGGGAGAGGAAATCAGCCCCAGCATTTT.

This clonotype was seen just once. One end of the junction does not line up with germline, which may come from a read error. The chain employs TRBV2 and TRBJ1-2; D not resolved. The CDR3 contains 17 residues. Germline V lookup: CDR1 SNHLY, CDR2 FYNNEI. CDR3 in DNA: TGTGCCAGCTTATCGTTTGGAGATCGTGATGCAAACTATCGCTACACCTTC. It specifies CASLSFGDRDANYRYTF.

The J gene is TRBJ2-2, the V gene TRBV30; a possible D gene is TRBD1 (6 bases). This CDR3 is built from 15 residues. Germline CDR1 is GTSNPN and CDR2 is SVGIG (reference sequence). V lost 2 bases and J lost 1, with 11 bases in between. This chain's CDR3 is CAWSLLGGNTGELFF. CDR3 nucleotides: TGTGCCTGGAGTCTACTAGGGGGGAACACCGGGGAGCTGTTTTTT.

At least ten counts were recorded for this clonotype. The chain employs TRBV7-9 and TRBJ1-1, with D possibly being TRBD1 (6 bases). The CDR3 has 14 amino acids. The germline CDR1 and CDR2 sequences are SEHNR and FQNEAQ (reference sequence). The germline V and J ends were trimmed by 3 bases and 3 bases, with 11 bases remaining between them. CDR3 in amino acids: CASSFRGSDTEAFF. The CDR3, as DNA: TGTGCCAGCAGCTTTAGGGGGAGTGACACTGAAGCTTTCTTT.

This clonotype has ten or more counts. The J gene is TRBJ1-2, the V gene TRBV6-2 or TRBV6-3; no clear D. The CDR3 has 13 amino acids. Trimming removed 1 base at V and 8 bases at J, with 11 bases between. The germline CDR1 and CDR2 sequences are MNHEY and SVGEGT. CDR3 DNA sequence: TGTGCCAGCAGTTACTACTGGATGCAAGGCTACACCTTC. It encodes CASSYYWMQGYTF.

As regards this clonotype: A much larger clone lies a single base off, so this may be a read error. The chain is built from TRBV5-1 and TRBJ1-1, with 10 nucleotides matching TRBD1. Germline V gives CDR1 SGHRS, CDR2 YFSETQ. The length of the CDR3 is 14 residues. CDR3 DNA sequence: TGCGCCAGCACCTGGGGACAGGGGAGGACTGAAGCTTTGTTT. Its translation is CASTWGQGRTEALF. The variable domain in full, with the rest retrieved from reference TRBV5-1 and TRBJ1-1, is KAGVTQTPRYLIKTRGQQVTLSCSPISGHRSVSWYQQTPGQGLQFLFEYFSETQRNKGNFPGRFSGRQFSNSRSEMNVSTLELGDSALYLCASTWGQGRTEALFGQGTRLTVV.